These T cell receptor beta chains were read from a single sample in a study of T cell responses to AZD1222 COVID-19 vaccine. Profiled with immunoSEQ multiplex PCR; TCRdb holds only in-frame clones, not every one. The data contain 90,000 to 110,000 clones, around 90% of them singletons. This sample comprised peripheral blood, obtained on day 0 of AZD1222 vaccination. All receptors derive from an adult in good health. The CDR3 runs from the conserved cysteine through the conserved F or W. The D gene is left open where the match is weak. Clone size is stated in some rows and not others, as once, few, many or a class when expanded.

D gene	V gene	CDR3 length	J gene	clone size	CDR3 protein	CDR3 DNA
.	TRBV6-5	15	TRBJ2-5	.	CASSLGRGSQETQYF	TGTGCCAGCAGTTTGGGGCGGGGCTCCCAAGAGACCCAGTACTTC
.	TRBV29-1	12	TRBJ2-7	.	CSVEIGSYEQYF	TGCAGCGTAGAGATTGGGTCCTACGAGCAGTACTTC
.	TRBV28	12	TRBJ1-4	.	CASSVQNEKLFF	TGTGCCAGCAGTGTACAGAATGAAAAACTGTTTTTT
TRBD2	TRBV4-1	15	TRBJ2-7	.	CASSQVRTSVYEQYF	TGCGCCAGCAGCCAAGTGAGGACTAGCGTCTACGAGCAGTACTTC
.	TRBV6-5	15	TRBJ2-7	.	CASSSRMAGQDEQYF	TGTGCCAGCAGTTCTCGGATGGCAGGGCAGGACGAGCAGTACTTC
.	TRBV5-6	15	TRBJ2-2	.	CASSPPGPNTGELFF	TGTGCCAGCAGCCCCCCCGGCCCCAACACCGGGGAGCTGTTTTTT
.	TRBV2	13	TRBJ2-7	.	CASSEWSSPEQYF	TGTGCCAGCAGTGAATGGTCGAGCCCCGAGCAGTACTTC
.	TRBV10-2	12	TRBJ1-2	few	CASTDGPYGYTF	TGCGCCAGCACCGACGGGCCCTATGGCTACACCTTC
.	TRBV21-1	15	TRBJ2-1	once	CASSKGGEREMSGFF	TGTGCCAGCAGCAAAGGAGGGGAGCGGGAGATGAGTGGGTTCTTC
.	TRBV7-9	14	TRBJ1-4	few	CASRARAANEKLFF	TGTGCCAGCAGGGCCAGGGCCGCTAATGAAAAACTGTTTTTT
TRBD2	TRBV5-6	16	TRBJ2-3	.	CASSHGLAGGPRTQYF	TGTGCCAGCAGCCACGGTCTAGCGGGAGGGCCTCGTACGCAGTATTTT
.	TRBV19	10	TRBJ2-7	.	CASSIGEQYF	TGTGCCAGTAGTATCGGCGAGCAGTACTTC
.	TRBV28	14	TRBJ1-1	.	CASSSGSGHTEAFF	TGTGCCAGCAGTTCCGGGTCGGGGCACACTGAAGCTTTCTTT
.	TRBV6-5	13	TRBJ1-2	.	CASSYSPGDGYTF	TGTGCCAGCAGTTACTCCCCAGGGGATGGCTACACCTTC
.	TRBV27	12	TRBJ1-5	.	CASSSGGKPQHF	TGTGCCAGCAGTTCCGGAGGGAAGCCCCAGCATTTT
.	TRBV30	14	TRBJ1-6	.	CAWNSLTGMSPLHF	TGTGCCTGGAATTCACTGACAGGAATGTCACCCCTCCACTTT
.	TRBV4-1	14	TRBJ2-1	.	CASSQRTADNEQFF	TGCGCCAGCAGCCAAAGGACCGCTGACAATGAGCAGTTCTTC
TRBD2	TRBV3-1/TRBV3-2	16	TRBJ2-2	.	CASSLRTSGNTGELFF	TGTGCCAGCAGCCTTCGGACTAGCGGGAACACCGGGGAGCTGTTTTTT
TRBD1	TRBV7-2	15	TRBJ1-1	.	CASSSLQGSGLEAFF	TGTGCCAGCAGCTCGTTACAGGGGTCGGGCCTTGAAGCTTTCTTT
TRBD2	TRBV5-1	17	TRBJ2-3	.	CASSSGLAGGTTDTQYF	TGCGCCAGCAGCTCGGGACTAGCGGGAGGGACCACAGATACGCAGTATTTT
.	TRBV11-3	15	TRBJ1-4	.	CASSYISGANEKLFF	TGTGCCAGCAGCTACATCTCCGGGGCAAATGAAAAACTGTTTTTT
TRBD1	TRBV19	14	TRBJ1-1	.	CASKTGTENTEAFF	TGTGCCAGTAAAACCGGGACAGAGAACACTGAAGCTTTCTTT
.	TRBV7-7	13	TRBJ2-5	.	CASSLGVAETQYF	TGTGCTAGCAGCTTGGGGGTAGCAGAGACCCAGTACTTC
TRBD2	TRBV15	16	TRBJ2-3	.	CATSIRLAASTDTQYF	TGTGCCACCAGCATACGACTAGCGGCAAGCACAGATACGCAGTATTTT
TRBD2	TRBV7-9	13	TRBJ2-1	.	CANQRLAGTEQFF	TGTGCCAACCAGAGGCTAGCGGGAACTGAGCAGTTCTTC
.	TRBV28	15	TRBJ1-4	.	CASSSPTPSNEKLFF	TGTGCCAGCAGTTCCCCGACACCCTCGAATGAAAAACTGTTTTTT
.	TRBV3-1/TRBV3-2	16	TRBJ2-5	.	CASSQSLGLNQETQYF	TGTGCCAGCAGCCAAAGTTTAGGACTTAATCAAGAGACCCAGTACTTC
TRBD1	TRBV30	15	TRBJ1-4	.	CAWSPLTGGNEKLFF	TGTGCCTGGAGTCCTCTGACAGGGGGCAATGAAAAACTGTTTTTT
TRBD1	TRBV9	12	TRBJ1-4	.	CAGGRGGEKLFF	TGTGCAGGGGGCAGGGGCGGGGAAAAACTGTTTTTT
.	TRBV6-1	14	TRBJ1-2	.	CASSDREPWYGYTF	TGTGCCAGCAGTGACAGGGAGCCTTGGTATGGCTACACCTTC
.	TRBV27	13	TRBJ1-5	.	CASSASRDQPQHF	TGTGCCAGCAGTGCCTCTAGGGATCAGCCCCAGCATTTT
.	TRBV27	14	TRBJ1-1	.	CASSKQGGGTEAFF	TGTGCCAGCAGTAAACAGGGTGGGGGGACTGAAGCTTTCTTT
.	TRBV27	14	TRBJ1-1	.	CASSNQGLDTEAFF	TGTGCCAGCAGTAACCAGGGGTTGGACACTGAAGCTTTCTTT
TRBD1	TRBV28	13	TRBJ2-7	.	CASSSGQSYEQYF	TGTGCCAGCAGTTCGGGACAGTCCTACGAGCAGTACTTC
TRBD2	TRBV25-1	16	TRBJ2-5	.	CASSVLAGGGGETQYF	TGTGCCAGCAGTGTACTAGCGGGAGGCGGGGGGGAGACCCAGTACTTC
.	TRBV27	13	TRBJ1-4	.	CASSLSSNEKLFF	TGTGCCAGCAGTTTAAGTTCTAATGAAAAACTGTTTTTT
.	TRBV27	15	TRBJ1-4	once	CASSTLRGAGEKLFF	TGTGCCAGCAGTACTCTACGGGGGGCAGGTGAAAAACTGTTTTTT
TRBD1	TRBV27	12	TRBJ2-7	.	CASSGQGQEQYF	TGTGCCAGCAGTGGACAGGGTCAGGAGCAGTACTTC
.	TRBV5-4	13	TRBJ1-1	.	CAGGLGGNTEAFF	TGTGCCGGGGGTTTAGGAGGGAACACTGAAGCTTTCTTT
.	TRBV28	14	TRBJ1-5	.	CASSPGGSSQPQHF	TGTGCCAGCAGTCCTGGGGGGAGTAGTCAGCCCCAGCATTTT
.	TRBV19	13	TRBJ1-1	.	CASSLRQDVKAFF	TGTGCCAGTAGTCTCCGACAGGACGTTAAAGCTTTCTTT
TRBD1	TRBV6-7	15	TRBJ1-4	.	CARGAQQGAEEKLFF	TGTGCCAGGGGGGCCCAACAGGGGGCAGAGGAAAAACTGTTTTTT
.	TRBV19	13	TRBJ1-5	.	CASSTGTYQPQHF	TGTGCCAGTAGTACCGGGACGTATCAGCCCCAGCATTTT
.	TRBV16	13	TRBJ1-6	.	CASSQSPNSPLHF	TGTGCCAGCAGCCAGTCCCCTAATTCACCCCTCCACTTT
.	TRBV3-1/TRBV3-2	13	TRBJ2-5	.	CASSPGTWGTQYF	TGTGCCAGCAGCCCTGGGACCTGGGGGACCCAGTACTTC
TRBD2	TRBV5-4	18	TRBJ2-1	.	CASSLPPGSGKGYNEQFF	TGTGCCAGCAGCCTCCCCCCCGGTAGCGGGAAGGGTTACAATGAGCAGTTCTTC
.	TRBV10-1	14	TRBJ2-6	once	CASSGQGKANVLTF	TGCGCCAGCAGTGGGCAGGGGAAGGCCAACGTCCTGACTTTC
TRBD2	TRBV28	14	TRBJ2-7	.	CASRASGQAYEQYF	TGTGCCAGCAGGGCTAGCGGGCAAGCCTACGAGCAGTACTTC
.	TRBV3-1/TRBV3-2	14	TRBJ2-1	.	CASSQDLVYNEQFF	TGTGCCAGCAGCCAGGATCTAGTTTACAATGAGCAGTTCTTC